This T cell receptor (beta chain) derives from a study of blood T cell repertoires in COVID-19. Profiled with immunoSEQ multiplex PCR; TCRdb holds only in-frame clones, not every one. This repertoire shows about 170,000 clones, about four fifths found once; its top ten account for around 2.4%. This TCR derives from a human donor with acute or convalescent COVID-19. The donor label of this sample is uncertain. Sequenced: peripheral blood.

CDR3 sequence reads: CASSADPIGQVGEQYF. The CDR3 DNA reads TGCGCCAGCAGCGCCGACCCAATCGGACAGGTGGGGGAGCAGTACTTC. The genes are TRBV5-1 and TRBJ2-7; 7 bases match TRBD1. Germline lookup yields CDR1 SGHRS and CDR2 YFSETQ. V gave up 4 bases and J gave up 7 bases; unmatched junction bases: 17. This CDR3 is built from 16 residues.